The 15 T cell receptor beta chains listed next were all sequenced from one sample in a study of control samples from healthy donors and cancer patients. This table comes from immunoSEQ multiplex PCR, and its TCRdb copy is limited to in-frame clones, with some not included. The sample has around 150,000 clones; around 90% are singletons. Sequencing was carried out using blood. These receptor sequences come from a man aged 30-40 years in good health.

The V gene is TRBV19, the J gene TRBJ1-4; no reliable D call. This CDR3 region has 15 residues. V shed 6 bases and J shed 5 bases, with 16 bases lying between them. Germline values: CDR1 LNHDA, CDR2 SQIVND (reference sequence). As DNA, the CDR3 is TGTGCCAGTAGCCACCAACTTTACGGGAATGAAAAACTGTTTTTT. Translated, it gives CASSHQLYGNEKLFF.

The sample holds one count of this clone. In DNA, the CDR3 is TGTGCCATCAGCGATAGCGGGGGGCCCCGGGAGACCCAGTACTTC. Translating gives CAISDSGGPRETQYF. The chain joins TRBV10-3 to TRBJ2-5; 10 bases agree with TRBD2. The CDR3 is 15 amino acids. The germline CDR1 and CDR2 sequences are ENHRY and SYGVKD. Trimming took 6 bases from V and 5 from J; bases not matched to a gene: 9.

The chain carries TRBV6-2 or TRBV6-3 and TRBJ2-4, with TRBD1 matching 8 bases. After removal of 5 bases from V and 2 bases from J, the junction contained 2 bases not matched to a gene. The CDR3 runs 14 residues. CDR1 and CDR2 from the germline V gene are MNHEY and SVGEGT. CDR3 loop: CASSQGATKNIQYF. The CDR3 nucleotides are TGTGCCAGCAGTCAGGGGGCGACCAAAAACATTCAGTACTTC.

The rearrangement links TRBV2 to TRBJ2-5, with 9 positions matching TRBD2. Trimming at V came to 4 bases and at J to 5 bases, leaving 5 bases not matched to a gene. This CDR3 has 14 amino acids. CDR1 and CDR2 from the germline V gene are SNHLY and FYNNEI. CDR3 in DNA: TGTGCCAGCAGTGCAAGCGGGGGGACGGAGACCCAGTACTTC. It is translated as CASSASGGTETQYF.

Regarding this clone: Other DNA sequences from this sample encode an identical CDR3 as well. The rearrangement uses TRBV7-2 and TRBJ2-3; no firm D call. The CDR3 extends over 14 amino acids. CDR1 and CDR2 from the germline V gene are SGHTA and FQGNSA. Trimming took 2 bases from V and 0 from J, leaving 6 bases between them. CDR3 in DNA: TGTGCCAGCAGCTTAACACCTAGCACAGATACGCAGTATTTT. It translates to CASSLTPSTDTQYF.

This rearrangement joins TRBV7-2 to TRBJ2-7, with no clear D. The CDR3 extends over 13 amino acids. V was cut by 4 bases and J by 2 bases, with 9 bases left in between. Germline V gives CDR1 SGHTA, CDR2 FQGNSA. CDR3 sequence: CASSSLGPYEQYF. CDR3 sequence (DNA): TGTGCCAGCAGCTCGCTAGGGCCCTACGAGCAGTACTTC.

This chain joins TRBV9 and TRBJ2-1; 8 bases match TRBD2. Germline loops: CDR1 SGDLS, CDR2 YYNGEE. CDR3 length equals 14 residues. J lost 7 bases, V lost 6 bases, and 9 bases had no gene match. The CDR3 spells CASNTGTRGNEQFF. The CDR3 DNA sequence: TGTGCCAGCAACACCGGGACTAGAGGTAATGAGCAGTTCTTC.

The CDR3 coding sequence is TGTGCCAGCAGCTTAGTATTCGGGACCCAGTACTTC. This sequence encodes CASSLVFGTQYF. V and J are TRBV7-2 and TRBJ2-5; D remains ambiguous. The CDR3 runs 12 residues. The V and J ends lost 1 base and 7 bases respectively, with 7 bases between them. Germline CDR1 is SGHTA and CDR2 is FQGNSA.

The CDR3 loop is CASSASGNEQFF. The CDR3 bases are TGTGCCAGCAGTGCTAGCGGCAATGAGCAGTTCTTC. The chain joins TRBV6-4 to TRBJ2-1, with 7 nucleotides matching TRBD2. The junction had 0 bases not matched to a gene; V was cut back by 4 bases and J by 6 bases. This CDR3 spans 12 amino acids. CDR1 and CDR2 (germline): MRHNA, SNTAGT.

The V gene is TRBV7-2, the J gene TRBJ1-2; weak D call: TRBD1 (5 bases). The CDR3 is 14 residues long. Between the trimmed V and J ends, which lost 1 base and 6 bases, there was a span of 12 bases. The germline V gene has CDR1 SGHTA and CDR2 FQGNSA. The CDR3 loop is CASSLVSGTDGYTF. The CDR3 nucleotides read TGTGCCAGCAGCTTAGTTTCAGGGACGGATGGCTACACCTTC.

The gene calls are TRBV10-3 and TRBJ2-4; TRBD2 aligns across 9 bases. The V gene's germline CDR1 is ENHRY and CDR2 SYGVKD. The V gene end was trimmed by 2 bases and the J gene end by 1 base; junction bases not matched to a gene: 6. The CDR3 length is 17 residues. CDR3 in DNA: TGTGCCATCAGTGAGCCCCTAGCGGGGCGGGCCAAAAACATTCAGTACTTC. Translation gives CAISEPLAGRAKNIQYF.

The chain recombines TRBV10-3 with TRBJ1-1; D gene uncertain. The germline gives CDR1 ENHRY, CDR2 SYGVKD. This CDR3 contains 13 residues. V was cut by 2 bases and J by 4 bases, with 8 bases left in between. The CDR3 region is CAISETGSTEAFF. The CDR3 DNA sequence: TGTGCCATCAGTGAGACGGGAAGCACTGAAGCTTTCTTT.

The rearrangement joins TRBV18 to TRBJ1-5; TRBD1 agrees at 8 bases. Germline CDR1 is KGHSH and CDR2 is LQKENI. The CDR3 consists of 15 residues. The V gene end was trimmed by 3 bases and the J gene end by 3 bases; junction bases not matched to a gene: 4. CDR3 sequence (DNA): TGTGCCAGCTCACCGAACAGGGGGATCAATCAGCCCCAGCATTTT. As protein: CASSPNRGINQPQHF.

The J gene is TRBJ2-7, the V gene TRBV25-1; 7 positions agree with TRBD1. With V trimmed by 1 base and J by 7 bases, 16 bases remained unmatched. Germline CDR1 reads MGHDK; CDR2 reads SYGVNS. This CDR3 spans 17 amino acids. In DNA, the CDR3 is TGTGCCAGCAGTGAATCACCGAAAGGGGGCAGTAGGGGGGAGCAGTACTTC. Protein sequence: CASSESPKGGSRGEQYF.

The V and J genes are TRBV14 and TRBJ2-5, with 8 bases lining up with TRBD1. Germline values: CDR1 SGHDN, CDR2 FVKESK. The CDR3 consists of 15 residues. V was clipped by 4 bases and J by 5 bases; unmatched bases: 9. This chain's CDR3 is CASSRPGQGRETQYF. In DNA form, the CDR3 reads TGTGCCAGCAGCCGCCCTGGACAGGGCCGGGAGACCCAGTACTTC. The entire variable domain, with the rest obtained from reference TRBV14 and TRBJ2-5, is as follows: EAGVTQFPSHSVIEKGQTVTLRCDPISGHDNLYWYRRVMGKEIKFLLHFVKESKQDESGMPNNRFLAERTGGTYSTLKVQPAELEDSGVYFCASSRPGQGRETQYFGPGTRLLVL.